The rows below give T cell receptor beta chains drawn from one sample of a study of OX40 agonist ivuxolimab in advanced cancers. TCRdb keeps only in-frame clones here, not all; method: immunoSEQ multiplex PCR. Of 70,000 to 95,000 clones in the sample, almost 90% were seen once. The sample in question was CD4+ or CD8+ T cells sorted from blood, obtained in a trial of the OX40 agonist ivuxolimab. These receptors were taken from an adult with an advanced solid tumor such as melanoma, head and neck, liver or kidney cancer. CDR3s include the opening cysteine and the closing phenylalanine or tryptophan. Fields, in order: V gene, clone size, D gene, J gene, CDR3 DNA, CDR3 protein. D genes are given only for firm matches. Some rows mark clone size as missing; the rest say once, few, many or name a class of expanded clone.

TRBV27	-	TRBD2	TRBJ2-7	TGTGCCAGCAGTTTCGGACTAGCGGGCCCCTACGAGCAGTACTTC	CASSFGLAGPYEQYF
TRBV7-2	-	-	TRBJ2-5	TGTGCCAGCAGGTCGGGGTTTTTGGAGACCCAGTACTTC	CASRSGFLETQYF
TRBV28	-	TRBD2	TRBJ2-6	TGTGCCAGCAGTCGCTGGACTAGCGGGACTACTTCTGGGGCCAACGTCCTGACTTTC	CASSRWTSGTTSGANVLTF
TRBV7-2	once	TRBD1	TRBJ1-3	TGTGCCAGCAGCTCCGTTGGGACAGCAGGAAACACCATATATTTT	CASSSVGTAGNTIYF
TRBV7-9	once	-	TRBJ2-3	TGTGCCAGCAGCCTACGGACAGAGGATGGTACGCAGTATTTT	CASSLRTEDGTQYF
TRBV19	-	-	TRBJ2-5	TGTGCCAGTAGTCCCACATCTACTTCGACCGAGACCCAGTACTTC	CASSPTSTSTETQYF
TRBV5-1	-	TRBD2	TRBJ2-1	TGCGCCAGCAGTCCGACTAGCGGGACCTACAATGAGCAGTTCTTC	CASSPTSGTYNEQFF
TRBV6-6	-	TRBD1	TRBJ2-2	TGTGCCAGCAGGGGGGGACAGGGAGAAACCGGGGAGCTGTTTTTT	CASRGGQGETGELFF
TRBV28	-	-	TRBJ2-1	TGTGCCAGCAGCCAAACTATTGGTGAGCAGTTCTTC	CASSQTIGEQFF
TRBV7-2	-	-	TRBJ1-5	TGTGCCAGCACCTGGGGCCCGAATCAGCCCCAGCATTTT	CASTWGPNQPQHF
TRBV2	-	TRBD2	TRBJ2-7	TGTGCCAGAGGCTCTAGCGGGGGAAGAGGGCTCGAGCAGTACTTC	CARGSSGGRGLEQYF
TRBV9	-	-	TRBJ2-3	TGTGCCAGCAGCGTCAGTCTGGACACGGCTAGCACAGATACGCAGTATTTT	CASSVSLDTASTDTQYF
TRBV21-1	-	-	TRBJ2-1	TGTGCCAGCAGCAACTCGCGGGCTAGCGGGAGACTAGGGGTGCGAAGGAATGAGCAGTTCTTC	CASSNSRASGRLGVRRNEQFF
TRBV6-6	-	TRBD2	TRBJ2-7	TGTGCCAGCAGCACGACTAGCGGAAGCTCCTACGAGCAGTACTTC	CASSTTSGSSYEQYF
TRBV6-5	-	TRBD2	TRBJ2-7	TGTGCCAGCAGTTACTCAGGACTAGCGGGGGTCTACGAGCAGTACTTC	CASSYSGLAGVYEQYF
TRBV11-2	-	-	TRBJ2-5	TGTGCCAGCAGTCAGGGGATCGGGGAGACCCAGTACTTC	CASSQGIGETQYF
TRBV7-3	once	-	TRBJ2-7	TGTGCCAGCAGCTTACCCTATCCAGGGCGTACTTCCTACGAGCAGTACTTC	CASSLPYPGRTSYEQYF
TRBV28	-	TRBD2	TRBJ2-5	TGTGCCAGCAGTTTTCCTAGCGGGGGTGCGGAGACCCAGTACTTC	CASSFPSGGAETQYF
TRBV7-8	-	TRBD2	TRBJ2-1	TGTGCCAGCAGCTTAGATAGCGGGAGGGTCAGTGAGCAGTTCTTC	CASSLDSGRVSEQFF
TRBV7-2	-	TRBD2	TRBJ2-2	TGTGCCAGCAGCTCCCAGCTAGCGGGTCACGGGGAGCTGTTTTTT	CASSSQLAGHGELFF
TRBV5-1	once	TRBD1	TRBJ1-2	TGCGCCAGCAGCTTGGGGACAGGGGTGTATGGCTACACCTTC	CASSLGTGVYGYTF
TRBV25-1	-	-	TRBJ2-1	TGTGCCAGCAGTGAATACTTAGAGGGCATCAATGAGCAGTTCTTC	CASSEYLEGINEQFF
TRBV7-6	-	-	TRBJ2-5	TGTGCCAGCAGTTTCAGGTCAGGGCTGGGAGAGACCCAGTACTTC	CASSFRSGLGETQYF
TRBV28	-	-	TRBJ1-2	TGTGCCAGCAGCCCCGGCGGACCCTCCTATGGCTACACCTTC	CASSPGGPSYGYTF
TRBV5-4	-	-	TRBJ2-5	TGTGCCAGCAGCAGCCGACTATCAGGGGAGACCCAGTACTTC	CASSSRLSGETQYF
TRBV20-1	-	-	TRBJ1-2	TGCAGTGCTACTCTTACATATGGCTACACCTTC	CSATLTYGYTF
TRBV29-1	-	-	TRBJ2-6	TGCAGCGTTGCCCCGGATGAAGATGGGGCCAACGTCCTGACTTTC	CSVAPDEDGANVLTF
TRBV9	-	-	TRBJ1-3	TGTGCCAGCAGCGTAGACAGAGGAAACACCATATATTTT	CASSVDRGNTIYF
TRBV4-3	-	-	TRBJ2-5	TGCGCCAGCAGCCAGATGAGGGGGGGGTGGGAGACCCAGTACTTC	CASSQMRGGWETQYF
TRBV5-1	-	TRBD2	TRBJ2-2	TGCGCCAGCAGCTTAAGCGGGACTAACACCGGGGAGCTGTTTTTT	CASSLSGTNTGELFF
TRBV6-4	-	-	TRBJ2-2	TGTGCCAGCAGTGTGGGAGAAGGTTCCGGGGAGCTGTTTTTT	CASSVGEGSGELFF
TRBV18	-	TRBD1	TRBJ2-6	TGTGCCAGCTCACCACCGGGACAGGGGACGAGAGGGGCCAACGTCCTGACTTTC	CASSPPGQGTRGANVLTF
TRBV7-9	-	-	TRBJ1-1	TGTGCCAGCACCATCGGGAATATGAACACTGAAGCTTTCTTT	CASTIGNMNTEAFF
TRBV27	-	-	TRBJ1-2	TGTGCCAGCAGTTTGGAGTCCTCATCGAACTATGGCTACACCTTC	CASSLESSSNYGYTF
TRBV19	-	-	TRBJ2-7	TGTGCCAGTATGACAAACCGCTCCTACGAGCAGTACTTC	CASMTNRSYEQYF
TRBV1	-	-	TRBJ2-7	TGCACCAGCAGCGGGCGCTACGAGCAGTACTTC	CTSSGRYEQYF
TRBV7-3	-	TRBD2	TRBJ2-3	TGTGCCAGCAGCCTAGCGGGAGGCACAGATACGCAGTATTTT	CASSLAGGTDTQYF
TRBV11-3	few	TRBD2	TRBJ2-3	TGTGCCAGCAGCCTTGGACCGTTTACTAGCGGGAGTTTGTCAGATACGCAGTATTTT	CASSLGPFTSGSLSDTQYF
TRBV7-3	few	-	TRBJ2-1	TGTGCCAGCAGCTTAACCCTTAGCTCCTACAATGAGCAGTTCTTC	CASSLTLSSYNEQFF
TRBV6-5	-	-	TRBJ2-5	TGTGCCAGCAGTTACGGGGTCCAAGAGACCCAGTACTTC	CASSYGVQETQYF
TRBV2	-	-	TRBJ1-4	TGTGCCAGCGCCCCGACAGTGGATAATGAAAAACTGTTTTTT	CASAPTVDNEKLFF